This T cell receptor beta chain stems from a study of shared clonotypes between healthy human individuals. Study conclusions and caveats: Depth was large, yet rarefaction showed that sorted-subset sequencing was incomplete.

The V gene's germline CDR1 is SGHRS and CDR2 YFSETQ. Deletions cut 0 bases from V and 0 bases from J, with 7 bases between. CDR3 length: 14 amino acids. Profiling relied on immunoSEQ multiplex PCR, and the TCRdb table lists in-frame clones only, not all of them. Altogether more than 2 million clones are present, 93% being singletons, with the ten largest covering roughly 1.7%. Turning to this clone: Antigen specificity is unknown.

Cells designated naive CD8 were CD45RO-negative and were positively selected for CCR7, with terminally differentiated effector memory CD45RA+ cells excluded. This TCR derives from a man aged 18 to 35 in good health. Some clones in this sample may be carry-over from other donors' samples. The rearrangement joins TRBV5-1 to TRBJ2-7; D call uncertain. What was sequenced was naive CD8+ T cells from PBMCs. As DNA, the CDR3 is TGCGCCAGCAGCTTGGTGTCTAACTCCTACGAGCAGTACTTC. It yields the protein CASSLVSNSYEQYF.